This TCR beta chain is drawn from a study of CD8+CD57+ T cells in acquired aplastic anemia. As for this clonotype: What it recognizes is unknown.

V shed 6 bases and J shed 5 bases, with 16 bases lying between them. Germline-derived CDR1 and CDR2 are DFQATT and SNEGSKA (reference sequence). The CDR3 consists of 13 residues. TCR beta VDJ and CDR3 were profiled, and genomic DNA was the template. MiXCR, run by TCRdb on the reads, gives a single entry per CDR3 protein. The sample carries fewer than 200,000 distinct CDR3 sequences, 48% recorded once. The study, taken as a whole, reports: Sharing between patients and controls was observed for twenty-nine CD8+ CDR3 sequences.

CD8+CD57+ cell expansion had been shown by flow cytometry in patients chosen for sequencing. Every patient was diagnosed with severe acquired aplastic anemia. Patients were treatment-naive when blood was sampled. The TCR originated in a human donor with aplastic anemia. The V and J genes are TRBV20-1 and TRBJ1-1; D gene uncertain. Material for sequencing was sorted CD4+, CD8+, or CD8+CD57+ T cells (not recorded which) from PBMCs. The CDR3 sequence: CSAAGNLGTEAFF. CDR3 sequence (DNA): TGCAGTGCCGCGGGAAATTTAGGGACTGAAGCTTTCTTT.